This entry lists 19 T cell receptor beta chains sequenced from one sample in a study of blood T cell repertoires in COVID-19 (TCRdb year 2020). Library generation was performed with the immunoSEQ multiplex PCR assay. Held by TCRdb, this immuneACCESS table contains in-frame sequences only and omits some clones. Under half of the omission traces to an unresolved V gene where checked; the cause of the rest is unknown. In this sample the table shows 200,000 to 250,000 clones, 80% to 90% of which occur a single time. In total, the top ten clones hold about 3.8% of the sample. The material sequenced was PBMCs or T cells enriched from blood (not recorded which). Source of these receptors: a woman in her forties with acute COVID-19.

This chain joins TRBV10-2 and TRBJ2-2; 10 nucleotides line up with TRBD1. Per the germline V gene, CDR1 is WSHSY and CDR2 is SAAADI. The CDR3 spans 15 residues. The J segment lost 7 bases and the V segment lost 4 bases, leaving 6 bases of the junction unmatched. CDR3 sequence (DNA): TGCGCCAGCAGTGCTGCGGGACAGGGGTTCGGGGAGCTGTTTTTT. Protein: CASSAAGQGFGELFF.

V is TRBV6-6 and J is TRBJ2-3; 7 positions agree with TRBD1. This CDR3 is built from 15 residues. Trimming removed 6 bases from V and 1 base from J; junction bases left unmatched: 7. Germline CDR1 is MNHNY and CDR2 is SVGAGI (reference sequence). CDR3 sequence: CASSYRGQGTDTQYF. The CDR3 region has the DNA TGTGCCAGCAGCTACAGGGGCCAGGGCACAGATACGCAGTATTTT.

The chain couples TRBV19 to TRBJ1-1; possible D gene TRBD1, 6 bases. CDR1 LNHDA and CDR2 SQIVND come from the germline V gene (reference sequence). The CDR3 has 14 amino acids. V was clipped by 7 bases and J by 1 base, with 13 bases between them. CDR3 DNA sequence: TGTGCCAGTACTACCGGGACAAGGAACACTGAAGCTTTCTTT. It is translated as CASTTGTRNTEAFF.

The V and J genes are TRBV9 and TRBJ1-4; D gene unclear. V was trimmed by 1 base and J by 10 bases, leaving 11 bases between them. CDR3 size: 13 residues. Germline CDR1 is SGDLS and CDR2 is YYNGEE. The chain's CDR3 is CASSVTEGGKLFF. The CDR3 DNA reads as TGTGCCAGCAGCGTAACTGAGGGAGGAAAACTGTTTTTT.

The chain uses TRBV28 and TRBJ2-2; TRBD1 agrees at 7 bases. CDR1 is MDHEN and CDR2 is SYDVKM in the germline V gene. This CDR3 comprises 14 residues. J gave up 9 bases and V 3 bases, and 7 bases lay outside the gene matches. Here the CDR3 DNA reads TGTGCCAGCAGTTTCGACAGGGTTTCCAGGGAGCTGTTTTTT. This encodes CASSFDRVSRELFF.

J is TRBJ1-5 and V is TRBV15; 8 nucleotides agree with TRBD1. J lost 2 bases, V lost 8 bases, and 17 bases had no gene match. CDR1 is LNHNV and CDR2 is YYDKDF in the germline V gene (reference sequence). The CDR3 loop spans 18 amino acids. The CDR3 nucleotides are TGTGCCACCCAAAAAAGCATCCAGGGGGCTGGGGGCAATCAGCCCCAGCATTTT. This gives the protein CATQKSIQGAGGNQPQHF.

The chain is built from TRBV27 and TRBJ2-7, with a tentative D call TRBD2 (5 bases). Germline CDR1 MNHEY, CDR2 SMNVEV (reference sequence). The CDR3 is made up of 14 amino acids. Trimming took off 6 bases at V and 3 bases at J, with 15 bases between the two ends. DNA for the CDR3: TGTGCCAGCAGACCCGCGGGTTCCTTCTACGAGCAGTACTTC. Residues: CASRPAGSFYEQYF.

This clone was counted once. This chain links TRBV30 with TRBJ1-2, with TRBD1 matching over 7 bases. The CDR3 length is 16 residues. Germline V lookup: CDR1 GTSNPN, CDR2 SVGIG (reference sequence). Losses at the gene ends were 3 bases for V and 8 bases for J; bases not matched to a gene: 18. In DNA form, the CDR3 reads TGTGCCTGGAGCAGAGATCGACAGGGTGGGGGACGGGGCTACACCTTC. It codes for CAWSRDRQGGGRGYTF.

This clone showed up just once. This chain connects TRBV18 to TRBJ2-3, with D tentatively TRBD1 (5 bases). The CDR3 contains 16 residues. Trimming took 2 bases from V and 3 from J, leaving 15 bases between them. CDR1 and CDR2 (germline): KGHSH, LQKENI. The CDR3 loop is CASSPVSREGTDTQYF. DNA of the CDR3: TGTGCCAGCTCACCAGTTTCCAGGGAAGGAACAGATACGCAGTATTTT.

The gene calls are TRBV4-2 and TRBJ2-5; a weak D match, TRBD2 (6 bases). Germline V gene data show CDR1 as LGHNA and CDR2 as YNFKEQ. This CDR3 contains 16 residues. V shed 1 base and J shed 2 bases, with 14 bases lying between them. CDR3 nucleotide sequence: TGTGCCAGCAGCCAAGGGAGGGTGTCAGTTCAAGAGACCCAGTACTTC. It codes for CASSQGRVSVQETQYF.

This chain connects TRBV28 to TRBJ1-2; no reliable D call. Trimming shortened V by 4 bases and J by 6 bases, and 9 bases separated the two germline ends. The CDR3 spans 12 residues. Germline V CDR1 and CDR2: MDHEN, SYDVKM. The CDR3 loop reads CASSSTLDGYTF. The CDR3 nucleotides are TGTGCCAGCAGTTCCACCTTAGATGGCTACACCTTC.

This clone was found a few times. The rearrangement uses TRBV9 and TRBJ2-7, with a tentative D call TRBD1 (7 bases). The germline V and J ends were trimmed by 0 bases and 4 bases, with 11 bases remaining between them. The germline CDR1 and CDR2 sequences are SGDLS and YYNGEE. The CDR3 is made up of 14 amino acids. The CDR3 region is CASSVGGTEYEQYF. The CDR3 nucleotides read TGTGCCAGCAGCGTAGGCGGGACAGAATACGAGCAGTACTTC.

A few counts support this clone. V usage is TRBV7-2 and J usage is TRBJ2-7, with a possible D match to TRBD2 (6 bases). Germline V gene sequence: CDR1 SGHTA, CDR2 FQGNSA. V lost 5 bases to trimming and J lost 0 bases, with 14 bases between them. The CDR3 is 15 amino acids. The DNA of the CDR3 is TGTGCCAGCAGCGAAAGAGGAGGGACCTCCTACGAGCAGTACTTC. It yields the protein CASSERGGTSYEQYF. Drawing the rest from reference TRBV7-2 and TRBJ2-7, the complete variable domain is GAGVSQSPSNKVTEKGKDVELRCDPISGHTALYWYRQSLGQGLEFLIYFQGNSAPDKSGLPSDRFSAERTGGSVSTLTIQRTQQEDSAVYLCASSERGGTSYEQYFGPGTRLTVT.

CDR3: CASSLRKGESTEAFF. The CDR3 nucleotides read TGTGCCAGCAGCTTACGAAAGGGGGAGAGCACTGAAGCTTTCTTT. The V call is TRBV7-9, the J call TRBJ1-1; TRBD1 is a possible D gene (6 bases). Germline-derived CDR1 and CDR2 are SEHNR and FQNEAQ (reference sequence). V was trimmed by 2 bases and J by 4 bases, leaving 14 bases between them. This CDR3 comprises 15 residues.

This rearrangement joins TRBV19 to TRBJ1-3, with D unresolved. CDR3 length: 15 residues. The germline V gene encodes CDR1 LNHDA and CDR2 SQIVND (reference sequence). Trimming removed 3 bases at V and 0 bases at J, with 9 bases between. The CDR3 DNA reads TGTGCCAGTAGTATGACTGCGAGCTCTGGAAACACCATATATTTT. It codes for CASSMTASSGNTIYF.

This sequence joins TRBV5-1 and TRBJ2-7, with TRBD2 identical over 10 bases. With 1 base clipped from V and 7 bases from J, the junction kept 5 bases outside the gene matches. Germline V lookup: CDR1 SGHRS, CDR2 YFSETQ. The CDR3 sequence is 14 residues long. CDR3 loop: CASSLTSGMGEQYF. The DNA for the CDR3 is TGCGCCAGCAGCTTGACTAGCGGGATGGGTGAGCAGTACTTC.

The chain joins TRBV28 to TRBJ1-5; TRBD1 is a possible D gene (5 bases). V was clipped by 5 bases and J by 5 bases, with 10 bases between them. The germline CDR1 and CDR2 sequences are MDHEN and SYDVKM. CDR3 length: 13 amino acids. The chain's CDR3 is CASSPTVHQPQHF. The CDR3 bases are TGTGCCAGCAGTCCGACAGTGCATCAGCCCCAGCATTTT.

The rearrangement uses TRBV6-5 and TRBJ1-1; tentative D call: TRBD1 (6 bases). This CDR3 has 14 residues. Germline CDR1 is MNHEY and CDR2 is SVGAGI. Trimming removed 5 bases at V and 4 bases at J, with 14 bases between. CDR3 in amino acids: CASSTNREGTEAFF. The CDR3 nucleotides are TGTGCCAGCAGTACAAACAGGGAGGGCACTGAAGCTTTCTTT.

This chain uses TRBV19 with TRBJ1-5; D gene unclear. Germline V gene data show CDR1 as LNHDA and CDR2 as SQIVND (reference sequence). This CDR3 region has 15 residues. V lost 5 bases, J lost 7 bases, and 18 bases lay in between. DNA for the CDR3: TGTGCCAGTAGTCCTCGTGGGGTTTCTAGCCAGCCCCAGCATTTT. Amino acid sequence: CASSPRGVSSQPQHF.